The rows below give T cell receptor beta chains drawn from one sample of a study of T-cell memory formation after mild COVID-19. MiXCR, run by TCRdb on the 5' RACE reads, gives a single entry per CDR3 protein. Among around 310,000 distinct CDR3 sequences listed, 20% to 25% were seen once. The sequenced sample was PBMCs or a T cell subset sorted from them (not recorded which). These receptors originate from a man aged 18 to 29 who had mild COVID-19 (a few samples of this study predate the infection). Cell type and time point are not known. The CDR3 runs from the conserved cysteine through the conserved F or W. The D gene is left open where the match is weak. Clone size appears in some rows only: once, few, many, or a class for an expanded clone.

>few|TRBJ2-5|NA|TRBV28
TGTGCCAGCAGACCACAGGGTTTTCGGCAAGAGACCCAGTACTTC
CASRPQGFRQETQYF
>few|TRBJ2-5|TRBD1|TRBV7-9
TGTGCCAGCAGCTTAGATGAGAACAGGGGGTATGGAGAGACCCAGTACTTC
CASSLDENRGYGETQYF
>few|TRBJ1-2|NA|TRBV5-6
TGTGCCAGCAGCTTGGTTGATCAGTATTATGGCTACACCTTC
CASSLVDQYYGYTF
>few|TRBJ2-4|NA|TRBV4-3
TGCGCCAGCAGCCAAGAAGCGAGAGGACTAGCCAAAAACATTCAGTACTTC
CASSQEARGLAKNIQYF
>NA|TRBJ1-1|NA|TRBV7-8
TGTGCCAGCAGCAAAGAGGTACAGGGTGAAGCTTTCTTT
CASSKEVQGEAFF
>few|TRBJ1-1|NA|TRBV7-9
TGTGCCAGCAGCTTAGAAGACGGGAGCAACACTGAAGCTTTCTTT
CASSLEDGSNTEAFF
>NA|TRBJ2-7|TRBD1|TRBV7-9
TGTGCCAGCAGCCACAGCCCTCGGACAGGAACCAACTACGAGCAGTACTTC
CASSHSPRTGTNYEQYF
>NA|TRBJ2-5|NA|TRBV10-3
TGTGCCATCAGGTCACAGGTCCAAGAGACCCAGTACTTC
CAIRSQVQETQYF
>few|TRBJ1-6|TRBD1|TRBV5-1
TGCGCCAGCAGCGGTGACAGGGGCTATAATTCACCCCTCCACTTT
CASSGDRGYNSPLHF
>many|TRBJ2-5|NA|TRBV10-3
TGTGCCATCAGTAAACAGGGAGAGGGAGAGACCCAGTACTTC
CAISKQGEGETQYF
>few|TRBJ1-1|TRBD1|TRBV7-9
TGTGCCAGCAGAAAAGGGGACAGGGATATGACTGAAGCTTTCTTT
CASRKGDRDMTEAFF
>few|TRBJ1-4|TRBD1|TRBV9
TGTGCCAGCGGCCAGGCAGACAGGGGGAACGAAAAACTGTTTTTT
CASGQADRGNEKLFF
>few|TRBJ2-2|NA|TRBV5-1
TGCGCCAGCAGCGGCGCTTCTTCCTCCACCGGGGAGCTGTTTTTT
CASSGASSSTGELFF
>many|TRBJ1-5|NA|TRBV7-2
TGTGCCAGCAGACCGGGGGCGGCGGGCAATCAGCCCCAGCATTTT
CASRPGAAGNQPQHF
>few|TRBJ2-2|NA|TRBV20-1
TGCAGTGCTATGGACAATAGAGGCGGGGAGCTGTTTTTT
CSAMDNRGGELFF
>NA|TRBJ2-4|TRBD1|TRBV4-2
TGTGCCAGCAGCCGGCAGGACAGGGGGGGCATTCAGTACTTC
CASSRQDRGGIQYF
>NA|TRBJ1-2|NA|TRBV5-1
TGCGCCAGCAGCTTGGTGGCGGGACTCGACACCTATGGCTACACCTTC
CASSLVAGLDTYGYTF
>NA|TRBJ2-3|NA|TRBV7-9
TGTGCCAGCAGTCCTCCCCGAGCCACAGATACGCAGTATTTT
CASSPPRATDTQYF
>NA|TRBJ2-5|NA|TRBV7-2
TGTGCCAGCAGCTCCCCCCAGAACCAAGAGACCCAGTACTTC
CASSSPQNQETQYF
>few|TRBJ2-7|NA|TRBV27
TGTGCCAGCAGTTTACAGACTAGTTACGAGCAGTACTTC
CASSLQTSYEQYF
>few|TRBJ1-2|NA|TRBV7-9
TGTGCCAGCAGCTTATTATCGACCTCCGGCTACACCTTC
CASSLLSTSGYTF
>NA|TRBJ2-3|TRBD2|TRBV6-5
TGTGCCAGCAGTTCGGGGGGGGCGGGGGCCCTCCTTACGCAGTATTTT
CASSSGGAGALLTQYF
>NA|TRBJ2-6|NA|TRBV6-6
TGTGCCAGCCGCGCGGGAGGGGCCAACGTCCTGACTTTC
CASRAGGANVLTF
>few|TRBJ2-5|TRBD2|TRBV7-2
TGTGCCAGCAGCTTAGGGCAAGCGGGGGTGATCCGCCAAGAGACCCAGTACTTC
CASSLGQAGVIRQETQYF
>NA|TRBJ2-5|TRBD2|TRBV6-5
TGTGCCAGCAGTTACTCGCTACGCGGGGGGGCCGAGAAGACCCAGTACTTC
CASSYSLRGGAEKTQYF
>NA|TRBJ2-7|NA|TRBV2
TGTGCCAGCAGTCCCCGGGGGGCCTCCTACGAGCAGTACTTC
CASSPRGASYEQYF
>NA|TRBJ1-5|NA|TRBV7-9
TGTGCCAGCAGCCAGGGAGATCAGCCCCAGCATTTT
CASSQGDQPQHF
>few|TRBJ2-1|NA|TRBV4-3
TGCGCCAGCAGCCAAGAGGGAGTCCATTACAATGAGCAGTTCTTC
CASSQEGVHYNEQFF
>few|TRBJ2-2|NA|TRBV5-1
TGCGCCAGCATGGATGGAGTTGGGGCCACCGGGGAGCTGTTTTTT
CASMDGVGATGELFF
>NA|TRBJ2-2|NA|TRBV12-3/TRBV12-4
TGTGCCAGCAGTATCATGGTCACCGGTGAGCTGTTTTTT
CASSIMVTGELFF
>few|TRBJ2-2|NA|TRBV5-1
TGCGCCAGCAGTTCAGGGGAGCGCACCGGGGAGCTGTTTTTT
CASSSGERTGELFF
>NA|TRBJ1-1|NA|TRBV7-2
TGTGCCAGCACCCCGTTTATGGCGAACACTGAAGCTTTCTTT
CASTPFMANTEAFF
>few|TRBJ1-5|TRBD1|TRBV10-3
TGTGCCATCAGTGCCGGACAGGGGGCGAATCAGCCCCAGCATTTT
CAISAGQGANQPQHF
>NA|TRBJ1-2|NA|TRBV24-1
TGTGCCACCAGTGAACGAGGGGGGCTTCATGGCTACACCTTC
CATSERGGLHGYTF
>few|TRBJ1-1|NA|TRBV20-1
TGCAGTGCTAGATTTGGATCGAACACTGAAGCTTTCTTT
CSARFGSNTEAFF
>few|TRBJ1-5|TRBD1|TRBV19
TGTGCCAGTAGTGGACGGACAGGGGGACAGCCCCAGCATTTT
CASSGRTGGQPQHF
>NA|TRBJ1-4|TRBD1|TRBV5-1
TGCGCCAGCAGCTTTTCGACAGGGAATGAAAAACTGTTTTTT
CASSFSTGNEKLFF
>NA|TRBJ2-7|TRBD1|TRBV9
TGTGCCAGCAGCTCCGGACAGGGAGGCTACTACGAGCAGTACTTC
CASSSGQGGYYEQYF
>few|TRBJ1-6|NA|TRBV5-1
TGCGCCAGCAGCTTGGCGGGGTCTTCACCCCTCCACTTT
CASSLAGSSPLHF
>NA|TRBJ2-5|NA|TRBV28
TGTGCCAGCAGCGGGGCTACGCGCAGTGGGGAGACCCAGTACTTC
CASSGATRSGETQYF
>few|TRBJ1-5|NA|TRBV7-9
TGTGCCAGCAGCGTAGGGGGGCTCGATCAGCCCCAGCATTTT
CASSVGGLDQPQHF
>few|TRBJ2-2|NA|TRBV3-1
TGTGCCAGCAGCCTCCATCAATCGAACACCGGGGAGCTGTTTTTT
CASSLHQSNTGELFF
>few|TRBJ2-7|NA|TRBV12-3/TRBV12-4
TGTGCCAGCAGTTCCACAGGGCCCTACGAGCAGTACTTC
CASSSTGPYEQYF
>few|TRBJ1-1|TRBD1|TRBV6-5
TGTGCCAGCAGTTACGAGGGCCAGGGGGGCACTGAAGCTTTCTTT
CASSYEGQGGTEAFF
>NA|TRBJ1-3|NA|TRBV6-5
TGTGCCAGCAGCCCGGACAGTAGTTCTGGAAACACCATATATTTT
CASSPDSSSGNTIYF
>NA|TRBJ1-1|NA|TRBV12-3/TRBV12-4
TGTGCCAGCGGATTGGGGGCTATAGGGAACACTGAAGCTTTCTTT
CASGLGAIGNTEAFF
>many|TRBJ2-3|TRBD2|TRBV7-2
TGTGCCAGCAGCTCGCGAGCGGGGGGGCGTGATACGCAGTATTTT
CASSSRAGGRDTQYF
>few|TRBJ2-3|TRBD2|TRBV20-1
TGCAGTGCTAGTCCGGGGGGGCCCACAGATACGCAGTATTTT
CSASPGGPTDTQYF
>many|TRBJ1-1|NA|TRBV6-2/TRBV6-3
TGTGCCAGCACCAACGGGAGGAACACTGAAGCTTTCTTT
CASTNGRNTEAFF
>few|TRBJ1-6|NA|TRBV7-8
TGTGCCAGCAGCTTACCTGGGCCTTCACAGAGATCACCCCTCCACTTT
CASSLPGPSQRSPLHF
>NA|TRBJ1-6|NA|TRBV7-2
TGTGCCAGCAGCTTTGGAGGGGTTGGTTCACCCCTCCACTTT
CASSFGGVGSPLHF
>NA|TRBJ1-5|NA|TRBV7-8
TGTGCCAGCAGCCCCAACTCGGCCGGCAGGTTAAACCAGCATTTT
CASSPNSAGRLNQHF
>NA|TRBJ2-1|NA|TRBV11-3
TGTGCCAGCAGCTTAGAGCGGGGAAGCAATGAGCAGTTCTTC
CASSLERGSNEQFF
>few|TRBJ1-2|NA|TRBV4-1
TGCGCCAGCAGCCAAGGGCGGACACCGTATGGCTACACCTTC
CASSQGRTPYGYTF
>NA|TRBJ2-5|NA|TRBV4-2
TGTGCCAGCAGCCCTGGGACCTCCTGGGGAGAGACCCAGTACTTC
CASSPGTSWGETQYF
>NA|TRBJ2-7|TRBD1|TRBV12-3/TRBV12-4
TGTGCCAGCAGTTGGGACAGGGCGGACGAGCAGTACTTC
CASSWDRADEQYF
>few|TRBJ2-5|NA|TRBV20-1
TGCAGTGCTAGTGGCCCGGAGACCCAGTACTTC
CSASGPETQYF
>NA|TRBJ1-6|TRBD1|TRBV7-2
TGTGCCAGCAGCTTACAATACAGGGGATCATCTTATAATTCACCCCTCCACTTT
CASSLQYRGSSYNSPLHF
>NA|TRBJ2-7|NA|TRBV3-1
TGTGCCAGCAGCCAAGTTGGGACGTATTCCTACGAGCAGTACTTC
CASSQVGTYSYEQYF